These 18 T cell receptor beta chains originate from one sample sequenced in a study of T-cell memory formation after mild COVID-19. MiXCR, applied by TCRdb to the 5' RACE reads, yields one record per CDR3 protein. The data contain some 300,000 distinct CDR3 sequences, 20% to 25% of them singletons. Input material: PBMCs or a T cell subset sorted from them (not recorded which). Receptors originate from a man aged 18 to 30 who had mild COVID-19 (a few samples of this study predate the infection). Cell type and time point are not known.

J is TRBJ2-5 and V is TRBV5-6; D ambiguous. Germline CDR1 and CDR2: SGHDT and YYEEEE. The CDR3 is 11 residues long. The V end was cut by 5 bases, the J end by 5 bases, with 7 bases between. The chain's CDR3 is CASRNRETQYF. In nucleotides, the CDR3 is TGTGCCAGCAGGAACCGGGAGACCCAGTACTTC.

This clonotype was counted only a few times. This chain joins TRBV13 and TRBJ2-1; the match to TRBD1 covers 11 bases. From germline, CDR1 is PRHDT and CDR2 FYEKMQ (reference sequence). The CDR3 is 15 residues long. V dropped 6 bases and J dropped 7; count of bases not matched to a gene: 8. CDR3 DNA: TGTGCCAGCAGGAACGCCGGGACAGGGGGGAATGAGCAGTTCTTC. This translates into CASRNAGTGGNEQFF.

The chain recombines TRBV20-1 with TRBJ2-7, with D possibly TRBD2 on 5 matching bases. CDR1 and CDR2 from the germline V gene are DFQATT and SNEGSKA (reference sequence). V lost 6 bases to trimming and J lost 3 bases, with 18 bases between them. The CDR3 consists of 14 residues. The CDR3 coding sequence is TGCAGTGCCACGGACGGACCCGGGGACTACGAGCAGTACGTC. It translates to CSATDGPGDYEQYV.

The chain carries TRBV14 and TRBJ2-7, with D perhaps TRBD1 (6 bases). This CDR3 comprises 12 residues. CDR1 and CDR2 (germline): SGHDN, FVKESK. V was cut by 3 bases and J by 6 bases, with 9 bases left in between. CDR3 in amino acids: CASSQLQGEQYF. In nucleotides, the CDR3 is TGTGCCAGCAGCCAGCTACAGGGCGAGCAGTACTTC.

The V and J genes are TRBV19 and TRBJ1-2, with D unclear. This CDR3 has 15 residues. With 3 bases removed from V and 1 base from J, the gap between germline ends came to 12 bases. Germline CDR1 is LNHDA and CDR2 is SQIVND (reference sequence). As DNA, the CDR3 is TGTGCCAGTAGTATGCGGATGACCCTTAACTATGGCTACACCTTC. It codes for CASSMRMTLNYGYTF.

This clonotype was recorded a few times. The genes are TRBV20-1 and TRBJ1-2, with 11 bases identical to TRBD1. CDR3 length: 12 residues. Germline loops: CDR1 DFQATT, CDR2 SNEGSKA (reference sequence). Trimming at V came to 5 bases and at J to 7 bases, leaving 3 bases not matched to a gene. The CDR3 DNA follows: TGCAGTGCTCGGGGACAGGGGGGTGGCTACACCTTC. Its translation: CSARGQGGGYTF.

This clonotype has more than one count but fewer than ten. This chain links TRBV5-1 with TRBJ2-3; D gene ambiguous. CDR1 is SGHRS and CDR2 is YFSETQ in the germline V gene. The germline V and J ends were trimmed by 4 bases and 7 bases, with 16 bases remaining between them. The CDR3 has 14 amino acids. CDR3 sequence reads: CASSPGQVTHTQYF. Written as DNA, the CDR3 is TGCGCCAGCAGCCCCGGGCAGGTAACACATACGCAGTATTTT.

This clonotype was seen a few times. V and J are TRBV7-2 and TRBJ1-2; no firm D call. Trimming stripped 3 bases from V and 7 bases from J, with 9 bases between. CDR1 is SGHTA and CDR2 is FQGNSA in the germline V gene. CDR3 length equals 12 residues. The CDR3 bases are TGTGCCAGCAGCTTCGCAGCGGCTGGCTACACCTTC. Protein: CASSFAAAGYTF.

V gene TRBV7-9 combines with J gene TRBJ2-5; TRBD1 agrees at 8 bases. The CDR3 sequence is 11 residues long. J gave up 4 bases and V 10 bases, and 2 bases lay outside the gene matches. CDR1 is SEHNR and CDR2 is FQNEAQ in the germline V gene (reference sequence). CDR3 protein: CAMQGAETQYF. CDR3 nucleotides: TGTGCCATGCAGGGGGCAGAGACCCAGTACTTC.

The genes are TRBV4-1 and TRBJ1-1, with a weak D call TRBD1 (6 bases). The germline V and J ends were trimmed by 3 bases and 0 bases, with 11 bases remaining between them. Per the germline V gene, CDR1 is MGHRA and CDR2 is YSYEKL. There are 15 residues in the CDR3. The CDR3 here is CASSHADSLNTEAFF. CDR3 DNA sequence: TGCGCCAGCAGCCACGCGGACAGTCTGAACACTGAAGCTTTCTTT.

This clonotype was counted ten times or more. The chain couples TRBV7-8 to TRBJ1-5, with D possibly being TRBD1 (5 bases). CDR3 length: 13 residues. Per the germline V gene, CDR1 is SGHVS and CDR2 is FQNEAQ. V was pared by 5 bases and J by 5 bases, with 10 bases between. CDR3 sequence reads: CASSGRGDQPQHF. DNA of the CDR3: TGTGCCAGCAGCGGAAGGGGAGATCAGCCCCAGCATTTT.

The rearrangement uses TRBV20-1 and TRBJ1-5; tentative D call: TRBD1 (5 bases). The germline V and J ends were trimmed by 3 bases and 6 bases, with 12 bases remaining between them. The CDR3 covers 13 residues. Per germline, CDR1 DFQATT and CDR2 SNEGSKA (reference sequence). The CDR3 loop is CSARGGISQPQHF. The CDR3 region has the DNA TGCAGTGCTAGGGGGGGAATCAGTCAGCCCCAGCATTTT.

The chain joins TRBV11-2 to TRBJ1-4, with a weak D call TRBD1 (5 bases). The CDR3 totals 14 residues. V shed 5 bases and J shed 8 bases, with 15 bases lying between them. CDR1 is SGHAT and CDR2 is FQNNGV in the germline V gene. The CDR3 DNA reads TGTGCCAGCAGCCTCGACAGCTTCTCCGAAAAACTGTTTTTT. Encoded protein: CASSLDSFSEKLFF.

The CDR3 DNA reads TGTGCCAGCAGTTACTCGACAGGCCCTATCGGGGAGCTGTTTTTT. Translation gives CASSYSTGPIGELFF. The chain couples TRBV6-2 or TRBV6-3 to TRBJ2-2, with D possibly matching TRBD1 (6 bases). V shed 0 bases and J shed 7 bases, with 12 bases lying between them. The CDR3 sequence is 15 residues long. CDR1 is MNHEY and CDR2 is SVGEGT in the germline V gene.

This sequence joins TRBV5-1 and TRBJ2-2; D ambiguous. This CDR3 region has 14 residues. Germline V gene data show CDR1 as SGHRS and CDR2 as YFSETQ. V was clipped by 0 bases and J by 3 bases, with 6 bases between them. The CDR3 sequence: CASSLEPYTGELFF. In DNA form, the CDR3 reads TGCGCCAGCAGCTTGGAGCCCTACACCGGGGAGCTGTTTTTT. Complete variable domain (other parts from reference TRBV5-1 and TRBJ2-2): KAGVTQTPRYLIKTRGQQVTLSCSPISGHRSVSWYQQTPGQGLQFLFEYFSETQRNKGNFPGRFSGRQFSNSRSEMNVSTLELGDSALYLCASSLEPYTGELFFGEGSRLTVL.

This clonotype was seen only a few times. This chain connects TRBV5-4 to TRBJ1-1; 7 bases line up with TRBD1. This CDR3 has 17 residues. Germline trimming cut 5 bases from V and 1 base from J; bases unmatched to any gene: 14. Germline CDR1 and CDR2: SGHNT and YYREEE (reference sequence). The CDR3: CASSYDGGQRWNTEAFF. The CDR3 region has the DNA TGTGCCAGCAGTTACGATGGGGGACAGAGGTGGAACACTGAAGCTTTCTTT.

V usage is TRBV6-2 or TRBV6-3 and J usage is TRBJ2-2; no clear D gene. CDR3 length equals 12 residues. Germline V gives CDR1 MNHEY, CDR2 SVGEGT. Trimming stripped 6 bases from V and 8 bases from J, with 10 bases between. CDR3 coding DNA: TGTGCCAGCAGCTGGGAATTAGGGGAGCTGTTTTTT. This sequence encodes CASSWELGELFF.

This clonotype has ten or more counts. The V call is TRBV6-5, the J call TRBJ2-1, with TRBD2 as a possible D gene (5 bases). Deletions cut 6 bases from V and 10 bases from J, with 10 bases between. The CDR3 sequence is 11 residues long. Germline CDR1 and CDR2: MNHEY and SVGAGI. The CDR3 region is CASSPGVEQFF. The CDR3 nucleotides are TGTGCCAGCAGCCCCGGGGTCGAGCAGTTCTTC.